A single sample is the source of the 16 T cell receptor beta chains below, sequenced in a study of shared clonotypes between healthy human individuals. The table came from immunoSEQ multiplex PCR; TCRdb's copy has only in-frame clones and leaves some out. The sample comprises 550,000 to 700,000 clones, about three quarters of which are singletons, and around 1.8% rests with the top ten. The material sequenced was memory CD4+ T cells sorted from blood. Subset noted: CD45RA-negative fraction. These receptors came from a woman younger than 45 in good health.

The genes are TRBV19 and TRBJ2-7; D is perhaps TRBD2 (6 bases). Trimming left V 10 bases short and J 2 bases short, with 18 bases between. The CDR3 runs to 14 residues. Germline loops: CDR1 LNHDA, CDR2 SQIVND (reference sequence). The CDR3 loop is CATKERVATYEQYF. CDR3 nucleotide sequence: TGTGCCACTAAAGAGCGGGTGGCGACCTACGAGCAGTACTTC.

This chain connects TRBV5-1 to TRBJ1-3; TRBD1 is a possible D gene (5 bases). Germline lookup yields CDR1 SGHRS and CDR2 YFSETQ. This CDR3 has 19 amino acids. Trimming stripped 1 base from V and 0 bases from J, with 20 bases between. The CDR3 region has the DNA TGCGCCAGCAGCTTGTACGGGGGAGGCGACCCGAGCTCTGGAAACACCATATATTTT. As protein: CASSLYGGGDPSSGNTIYF.

This clone was counted between two and nine times. The chain employs TRBV19 and TRBJ2-3, with 10 bases fitting TRBD2. V was clipped by 6 bases and J by 2 bases; unmatched bases: 8. Germline lookup yields CDR1 LNHDA and CDR2 SQIVND (reference sequence). The CDR3 consists of 16 residues. CDR3: CASSHLAGAFTDTQYF. The CDR3 DNA follows: TGTGCCAGTAGCCATCTAGCGGGGGCCTTCACAGATACGCAGTATTTT.

The chain is built from TRBV2 and TRBJ1-3; D gene ambiguous. This CDR3 has 16 amino acids. V shed 9 bases and J shed 0 bases, with 18 bases lying between them. Germline loops: CDR1 SNHLY, CDR2 FYNNEI. The CDR3 nucleotides read TGTGCCAGTACGGCCCAACGAGTGAGCTCTGGAAACACCATATATTTT. Amino acid sequence: CASTAQRVSSGNTIYF.

In this sample, this clone turned up a few times. The chain has TRBV19 and TRBJ2-7, with TRBD1 identical over 8 bases. The CDR3 length is 15 residues. V gave up 0 bases and J gave up 3 bases; unmatched junction bases: 4. CDR1 and CDR2 from the germline V gene are LNHDA and SQIVND (reference sequence). Written as DNA, the CDR3 is TGTGCCAGTAGTATAGACAGGGGGCGAGGCTACGAGCAGTACTTC. Encoded protein: CASSIDRGRGYEQYF.

The chain carries TRBV9 and TRBJ2-3, with 12 bases fitting TRBD2. The CDR3 totals 18 residues. V lost 0 bases to trimming and J lost 3 bases; unmatched junction nucleotides: 8. Germline CDR1 is SGDLS and CDR2 is YYNGEE. The chain's CDR3 is CASSVAPLTSGSTDTQYF. The CDR3 region has the DNA TGTGCCAGCAGCGTAGCCCCCCTGACTAGCGGGAGTACAGATACGCAGTATTTT.

The V gene is TRBV28, the J gene TRBJ2-5; TRBD1 agrees at 8 bases. The CDR3 extends over 15 amino acids. Germline lookup yields CDR1 MDHEN and CDR2 SYDVKM. The trim removed 5 bases at V and 3 bases at J, leaving 8 bases unmatched. The CDR3 sequence is CASSPRQGTKETQYF. CDR3 DNA: TGTGCCAGCAGTCCCCGACAGGGGACGAAAGAGACCCAGTACTTC.

This clone was picked up many times. The V call is TRBV28, the J call TRBJ2-3; 11 positions match TRBD2. J was trimmed by 6 bases and V by 3 bases; bases with no gene match: 8. Germline V gives CDR1 MDHEN, CDR2 SYDVKM. This CDR3 contains 16 residues. CDR3 in DNA: TGTGCCAGCAGTTTTCGGCTACTAGCGGGAGTCGATACGCAGTATTTT. Amino acids: CASSFRLLAGVDTQYF.

This clone showed up just once. The chain recombines TRBV10-1 with TRBJ2-7; possible D gene TRBD1, 5 bases. In germline, CDR1 is WNHNN, CDR2 SYGVQD (reference sequence). The germline V and J ends were trimmed by 2 bases and 2 bases, with 10 bases remaining between them. This CDR3 has 14 amino acids. CDR3 loop: CASSEGQGPYEQYF. CDR3 sequence (DNA): TGCGCCAGCAGTGAGGGCCAGGGCCCCTACGAGCAGTACTTC.

This chain joins TRBV21-1 and TRBJ1-5; the D segment call TRBD1 is taken from the table without a DNA check. TRBV21-1 corresponds to a pseudogene. The CDR3 spans 15 residues. The CDR3 here is CASSKTRTGRQPQHF. Written as DNA, the CDR3 is TGTGCCAGCAGCAAAACCAGGACAGGGAGACAGCCCCAGCATTTT.

The V gene is TRBV18, the J gene TRBJ2-6; D unresolved. The CDR3 totals 15 residues. V was trimmed by 3 bases and J by 0 bases, leaving 6 bases between them. Germline loops: CDR1 KGHSH, CDR2 LQKENI. The CDR3: CASSPLISGANVLTF. In nucleotides, the CDR3 is TGTGCCAGCTCACCGCTGATCTCTGGGGCCAACGTCCTGACTTTC.

This clone was detected a few times. The chain combines TRBV4-2 with TRBJ2-1; 7 nucleotides line up with TRBD2. Germline V gene lookup returns CDR1 LGHNA and CDR2 YNFKEQ. This CDR3 is 14 amino acids long. J lost 3 bases, V lost 3 bases, and 2 bases had no gene match. The CDR3 spells CASSQPSGYNEQFF. DNA of the CDR3: TGTGCCAGCAGCCAGCCTAGCGGCTACAATGAGCAGTTCTTC.

This chain uses TRBV18 with TRBJ1-1, with 8 bases fitting TRBD1. The length of the CDR3 is 15 residues. Germline V gives CDR1 KGHSH, CDR2 LQKENI. J was trimmed by 0 bases and V by 3 bases; bases with no gene match: 3. CDR3 in DNA: TGTGCCAGCTCACCGGACAGGGCCATGAACACTGAAGCTTTCTTT. As protein: CASSPDRAMNTEAFF.

The chain carries TRBV7-6 and TRBJ2-1; 8 nucleotides match TRBD2. Germline trimming cut 5 bases from V and 6 bases from J; bases unmatched to any gene: 3. The CDR3 extends over 13 amino acids. Germline loops: CDR1 SGHVS, CDR2 FNYEAQ. As DNA, the CDR3 is TGTGCCAGCAGCCTAGGACTAGCCAATGAGCAGTTCTTC. As protein: CASSLGLANEQFF.

Only a few counts were recorded for this clone. V is TRBV5-1 and J is TRBJ1-5; tentative D call: TRBD1 (6 bases). Germline V gene sequence: CDR1 SGHRS, CDR2 YFSETQ. The CDR3 totals 14 residues. V gave up 5 bases and J gave up 7 bases, with 16 bases separating them. The DNA for the CDR3 is TGCGCCAGCAGTCTACAGGGTGTAGGCCAGCCCCAGCATTTT. Its protein is CASSLQGVGQPQHF.

In the case of this clone: This same CDR3 is encoded by further DNA sequences in the sample. The chain is built from TRBV5-1 and TRBJ2-3; no clear D gene. V shed 2 bases and J shed 6 bases, with 13 bases lying between them. CDR1 and CDR2 from the germline V gene are SGHRS and YFSETQ. The CDR3 extends over 14 amino acids. In nucleotides, the CDR3 is TGCGCCAGCAGCTTAAGCCCTTCCGAGGATACGCAGTATTTT. Residues: CASSLSPSEDTQYF.